This T cell receptor beta chain was sequenced in a study of blood T cell repertoires in COVID-19. Across the whole study: Researchers got acute and convalescent COVID-19 samples from the United States, Italy and Spain.

In the authors' workflow: Nucleated cell counts were estimated from reference gene primer amplification. Sequencing used immunoSEQ multiplex PCR; TCRdb keeps in-frame clones, though not all of them. V, J and clone size are those of that table, while D and trimming were read from the DNA. The table records 150,000 to 200,000 clones, around nine tenths of them present only once. The germline CDR1 and CDR2 sequences are SNHLY and FYNNEI. J lost 5 bases, V lost 5 bases, and 9 bases had no gene match. The CDR3 length is 15 residues. Only one count was recorded for this clone. The source is a woman between 18 and 30 years old who had recovered from COVID-19. The sample taken for sequencing was PBMCs or T cells enriched from blood (not recorded which). The chain has TRBV2 and TRBJ2-1; 7 nucleotides match TRBD2. The CDR3 DNA follows: TGTGCCAGCAGTTGGGAGGGCCACGCTAACAATGAGCAGTTCTTC. The encoded protein is CASSWEGHANNEQFF.